The TCR beta chain under discussion was sequenced for a study of T cell responses to AZD1222 COVID-19 vaccine. Study-wide results and limits: Nearly half of spike-specific TCRs reportedly target variant regions that are unmutated in the B.1.351 and B.1.1.7 variants.

Concerning this clone: Its target is not known.

Only in-frame clones appear in the TCRdb table, and some are missing; sequencing was by immunoSEQ multiplex PCR. In the table there are 110,000 to 150,000 clones, around 88% of which are singletons. Sequenced material: peripheral blood, taken on day 0 of AZD1222 vaccination. The clonotype comes from an adult in good health.

Here the CDR3 DNA reads TGTGCCAGCAGTTTATCGATTCCACCCGAAAAACTGTTTTTT. Protein product: CASSLSIPPEKLFF. The J gene is TRBJ1-4, the V gene TRBV27; D uncertain. CDR1 is MNHEY and CDR2 is SMNVEV in the germline V gene (reference sequence). Trimming pared 0 bases from V and 8 bases from J, leaving 10 bases between. The CDR3 contains 14 residues.